A selection of T cell receptor beta chains follows, all from one sample in a study of cytomegalovirus exposure and HLA in healthy donors. The data were produced by immunoSEQ multiplex PCR, yet TCRdb's version contains in-frame clones alone and is incomplete. The repertoire holds about 130,000 clones, with about 8.5% as singletons. The specimen was PBMCs. The source of these receptors is a man between 35 and 55 years old in good health and CMV-seronegative. The conserved cysteine and the conserved F or W are not part of the CDR3 here. The D gene is left open where the match is weak.

CDR3: ASSSTSGGWGEQY
J: TRBJ2-7
V: TRBV7-9
D: TRBD2

CDR3: ASSLSPGYGYT
J: TRBJ1-2
V: TRBV27
D: -

CDR3: ASSVVGLSEQF
J: TRBJ2-1
V: TRBV9
D: -

CDR3: ASSQDTSYNSPLH
J: TRBJ1-6
V: TRBV4-2
D: -

CDR3: ASSSPGQGYNSPLH
J: TRBJ1-6
V: TRBV7-9
D: TRBD1

CDR3: ASSQDNSGANVLT
J: TRBJ2-6
V: TRBV4-2
D: -

CDR3: ASSSLGLDTEAF
J: TRBJ1-1
V: TRBV5-1
D: -

CDR3: ASSDRTEAF
J: TRBJ1-1
V: TRBV2
D: -

CDR3: ASSPRTGEGTGELF
J: TRBJ2-2
V: TRBV11-2
D: TRBD1

CDR3: ASSVGRADNEQF
J: TRBJ2-1
V: TRBV9
D: -

CDR3: ASSTDSTQTKETQY
J: TRBJ2-5
V: TRBV7-9
D: -

CDR3: ASSQGWEQY
J: TRBJ2-7
V: TRBV28
D: -